This is a list of T cell receptor beta chains from one sample in a study of cytomegalovirus exposure and HLA in healthy donors. Assay: immunoSEQ multiplex PCR; the TCRdb copy retains only in-frame clones and omits some. The sample has about 90,000 clones; around three quarters are singletons. The specimen sequenced was PBMCs. The receptor source for this set is a man aged 30-40 years in good health and CMV-seronegative. Both conserved end residues are part of each CDR3. Fields, in order: D gene, J gene, V gene, CDR3 protein. The D gene is left open where the match is weak.

-	TRBJ1-1	TRBV7-3	CASSLRGGRDTEAFF
-	TRBJ2-1	TRBV9	CASSVDNGVNEQFF
-	TRBJ1-1	TRBV5-1	CASSLSGGSTEAFF
-	TRBJ2-7	TRBV5-1	CASNYPEGGTYEQYF
-	TRBJ1-2	TRBV4-3	CASSQERQRRYGYTF
-	TRBJ1-5	TRBV6-5	CASNQGLPTNQPQHF
-	TRBJ2-7	TRBV7-8	CASSSGNWASSYEQYF
-	TRBJ1-2	TRBV9	CASSVSTDNYGYTF
-	TRBJ2-2	TRBV4-1	CASSQDGAPGENTGELFF
-	TRBJ1-2	TRBV28	CASSSGGAYNYGYTF
-	TRBJ2-2	TRBV9	CASSPRQAGLNTGELFF
TRBD1	TRBJ1-1	TRBV29-1	CSVEGPLRRQGHTEAFF
TRBD2	TRBJ2-3	TRBV15	CATSRIFLAGGRDTQYF
-	TRBJ2-1	TRBV27	CASSPGESTRVYNEQFF
TRBD1	TRBJ1-6	TRBV7-3	CASSRDRIYNSPLHF
-	TRBJ1-1	TRBV29-1	CSALASGYTEAFF
TRBD2	TRBJ2-7	TRBV4-2	CASSPGGTYEQYF
-	TRBJ1-1	TRBV7-3	CASSLTQDSEAFF
-	TRBJ1-4	TRBV19	CASHKSNKGRGEKLFF
-	TRBJ2-2	TRBV4-1	CASSPNTGELFF
-	-	TRBV6-5	CASSYPLDGETYEQYF
-	TRBJ2-1	TRBV29-1	CSVEGGTYNEQFF
TRBD2	TRBJ2-3	TRBV6-4	CASSAETSGPDTQYF
TRBD2	TRBJ2-1	TRBV10-3	CAISLSGSAYNEQFF
TRBD1	TRBJ1-1	TRBV4-2	CASSHPGQGTEAFF
TRBD1	TRBJ1-5	TRBV27	CASSPRDRLRHQPQHF
-	TRBJ2-5	TRBV7-2	CASSLGQARETQYF
-	TRBJ2-6	TRBV2	CASIGWASGANVLTF
-	TRBJ1-2	TRBV19	CASGVAYGYTF
-	TRBJ2-1	TRBV7-9	CASSPQGPPSYNEQFF
TRBD2	TRBJ2-3	TRBV5-4	CASSFGGAEDTQYF
TRBD1	TRBJ1-4	TRBV11-2	CASSLGTGIEKLFF
-	TRBJ1-5	TRBV19	CASSPDGRGQPQHF
-	TRBJ1-5	TRBV6-6	CASSPYRDNQPQHF
-	TRBJ2-2	TRBV7-8	CASSPRSQGRTGELFF
TRBD1	TRBJ1-1	TRBV7-3	CASSAHGAGGHTEAFF
-	TRBJ1-4	TRBV19	CASSAQGATNEKLFF
TRBD1	TRBJ2-4	TRBV5-6	CASSLDRENIQYF
-	TRBJ2-3	TRBV28	CASSPLSGSTDTQYF
TRBD1	TRBJ1-2	TRBV5-1	CASSASGTVGGYTF
TRBD1	TRBJ1-2	TRBV10-3	CAISGGQERGSYGYTF
-	TRBJ2-5	TRBV29-1	CSVEVATGPGETQYF
TRBD1	TRBJ1-5	TRBV15	CATSKSIRGLGSNQPQHF
TRBD1	TRBJ2-2	TRBV9	CASSDYDATGPAGELFF
-	TRBJ1-2	TRBV13	CASSQADSGYTF
-	TRBJ1-3	TRBV7-2	CASSLAMGLSGNTIYF
-	TRBJ1-6	TRBV7-9	CASSPGRPAFSSYNSPLHF
TRBD2	TRBJ2-1	TRBV6-1	CASTTSGMNEQFF
-	TRBJ1-6	TRBV9	CASSGSRDNSPLHF
TRBD2	TRBJ2-3	TRBV11-3	CASSFGTSGTRTDTQYF
TRBD1	TRBJ1-2	TRBV7-9	CASSSTGALNYGYTF
TRBD2	TRBJ2-3	TRBV19	CATRDYEASSTDTQYF
TRBD1	TRBJ2-3	TRBV7-2	CASSRKAGQAKITDTQYF
TRBD1	TRBJ1-5	TRBV6-5	CASGRTGGQPQHF
-	TRBJ2-4	TRBV14	CASSLDTVIGKNIQYF
-	TRBJ2-2	TRBV5-1	CASSLGWREYTGELFF
TRBD2	TRBJ2-7	TRBV7-9	CSSSPGGIAGNYEQYF
-	TRBJ2-7	TRBV10-3	CAISELRSKNEQYF
-	TRBJ1-2	TRBV6-1	CASSEQGSYGYTF